One T cell receptor (beta chain) is described in this entry. The target of this receptor is not known. Nothing much larger sits one base from this clone, and base qualities are not available. The sample comes from a study of blood T cell repertoires in COVID-19 (TCRdb year 2020). Describing the broader study: Samples covering the acute and convalescent phases of COVID-19 were provided by collaborators in the United States, Italy and Spain. The prospective study material was composed of cDNA or gDNA derived from T cells, B-cell-depleted T cells, or PBMCs. Sample metadata almost always included a de-identified subject ID, COVID-19 status, age in years and sex. Deeply sampled blood TCRbeta repertoires from subjects exposed to, actively infected with, or recovered from COVID-19 were included in the dataset. Where available, HLA class I and class II types were taken from metadata supplied by the sample provider and were not determined by assay-based typing. Samples came from the ongoing ImmuneRACE study (first 160 participants) plus 1,254 subjects from 6 global collaborators. The repertoires were made available in a free public database intended to serve as a resource for research on the immune response to SARS-CoV-2. Here is what the overall study found, with its caveats: The amount of clinical and demographic metadata varied by source and participant and was provided uncurated.

Whole blood was collected in K2EDTA tubes by collaborating institutions according to the institutions' own protocols. For TCRbeta analysis, collaborator samples were shipped as frozen whole blood, as isolated PBMCs, or as DNA extracted from either sample type. The CDR3 sequence holds 14 residues, the cysteine and phenylalanine included. Left in the record is the CDR3 DNA by itself, 42 bases read in frame from the first base. V loses 0 bases, J loses 7 bases, and the germline ends lie 12 bases apart. CDR1 LGHNA and CDR2 YNFKEQ were looked up in the germline V gene. TCRbeta CDR3 regions were amplified from genomic DNA by means of the immunoSEQ Assay, a bias-controlled multiplex PCR. The study's processing was this. Within the assay, amplification of reference gene primers was used to estimate how many nucleated cells each sample contained. To quantify the absolute abundance of each unique TCRbeta CDR3 rearrangement, sequence reads were collapsed and filtered. For each sample, productive Simpson clonality was calculated by taking the square root of Simpson's diversity index across productive rearrangements. In its TCRdb copy, this immuneACCESS table keeps in-frame sequences only and misses some clones. Where compared with another copy, unresolved V genes explain less than half of these, and the others have no known cause. V and J calls and clone size are given by that table; D and trimming were obtained from the DNA. This sample gives roughly 240,000 clones in total; roughly four fifths of them show up just once. Clones ranked in the top ten supply about 4.5% of the sample.

The V gene is TRBV4-2 and the J gene is TRBJ1-2; matching of 5 bases hints at TRBD1 as the D gene. Input material: peripheral blood. This receptor was obtained from a woman aged 70-85 years with acute or convalescent COVID-19. The CDR3 reads as follows: CASSQESGGSGYTF. The nucleotide sequence is TGTGCCAGCAGCCAAGAATCGGGGGGATCTGGCTACACCTTC.